Listed below are T cell receptor beta chains from one sample, sequenced in a study of T cell responses to AZD1222 COVID-19 vaccine. The method was immunoSEQ multiplex PCR; TCRdb's version includes in-frame clones alone and lacks a portion of them. The sample lists approximately 150,000 clones, around 90% seen once, with roughly 3.4% in the top ten. Specimen: peripheral blood, collected 28 days after the second AZD1222 dose. The receptors were sampled from an adult who received the AZD1222 COVID-19 vaccine. Each CDR3 is given with its conserved first and last residue. A D gene is named only where the DNA matches it firmly. Size values are once, few and many counts, or a class for expanded clones, and some rows have none.

d_gene	v_gene	j_gene	abundance	CDR3nt	CDR3aa
TRBD2	TRBV5-1	TRBJ2-1	-	TGCGCCAGCAGCCCCTCTGTAGGGGGACTAGCGGCCTACAATGAGCAGTTCTTC	CASSPSVGGLAAYNEQFF
-	TRBV6-1	TRBJ1-5	-	TGTGCCAGCAGTGACGGTCAGCCCCAGCATTTT	CASSDGQPQHF
-	TRBV30	TRBJ1-3	-	TGTGCCTTTTCCTGGACAGAAGCTATCTCTGGAAACACCATATATTTT	CAFSWTEAISGNTIYF
TRBD2	TRBV9	TRBJ2-7	-	TGTGCCAACAGCGTAGGAACTAGCGGGAGGGGAGGATACGAGCAGTACTTC	CANSVGTSGRGGYEQYF
-	TRBV12-3/TRBV12-4	TRBJ1-1	-	TGTGCCAGCAGTTTTGCAGAGAACACTGAAGCTTTCTTT	CASSFAENTEAFF
-	TRBV7-9	TRBJ1-1	-	TGTGCCAGCAGCTTTCAGGGGAACACTGAAGCTTTCTTT	CASSFQGNTEAFF
-	TRBV7-2	TRBJ1-3	-	TGTGCCAGCAGCTTTGGGGGTGCAGGAAACACCATATATTTT	CASSFGGAGNTIYF
TRBD2	TRBV6-1	TRBJ2-7	once	TGTGCCAGCAGTGAAAGGGGACTAGCCGAGCAGTACTTC	CASSERGLAEQYF
TRBD1	TRBV5-8	TRBJ1-2	once	TGTGCCAGCAGCCCGCCGGGACAGGCCTATGGCTACACCTTC	CASSPPGQAYGYTF
-	TRBV7-3	TRBJ2-2	-	TGTGCCAGCAGCACGGACCGGGGGACCGGGGAGCTGTTTTTT	CASSTDRGTGELFF
TRBD1	TRBV15	TRBJ2-1	-	TGTGCCACCAGCAGAGCGGGACAGGGAAGCTACAATGAGCAGTTCTTC	CATSRAGQGSYNEQFF
TRBD2	TRBV2	TRBJ2-3	-	TGTGCCAGCATAGGCGGGAGCCATGAGGCGCAGTATTTT	CASIGGSHEAQYF
-	TRBV7-9	TRBJ1-2	-	TGTGCCAGCAGCTTAAGTGGGACATTAACAGGCTACACCTTC	CASSLSGTLTGYTF
TRBD1	TRBV28	TRBJ1-2	-	TGTGCCAGCAGTACCCCGGGACAGGGGGGCTATGGCTACACCTTC	CASSTPGQGGYGYTF
TRBD1	TRBV7-3	TRBJ1-2	-	TGTGCCAGCAGCCCCACCGGGACAGGGGTTTGGGGCTACACCTTC	CASSPTGTGVWGYTF
-	TRBV7-3	TRBJ2-3	once	TGTGCCAGCAGCTTAAGTTTCAGGGGCACAGATACGCAGTATTTT	CASSLSFRGTDTQYF
-	TRBV6-5	TRBJ1-2	-	TGTGCCAGCAGTTACTTTGGTATTGACTATGGCTACACCTTC	CASSYFGIDYGYTF
-	TRBV3-1/TRBV3-2	TRBJ2-1	-	TGTGCCAGCAGCCCGGTGGACCCGACAAGAGGGGAGCAGTTCTTC	CASSPVDPTRGEQFF
-	TRBV19	TRBJ1-5	-	TGTGCCAGTAGTATTCCAGGACAGCTCAATCAGCCCCAGCATTTT	CASSIPGQLNQPQHF
-	TRBV2	TRBJ2-1	-	TGTGCCAGCACTTTTGAGACAGGAAATTACAATGAGCAGTTCTTC	CASTFETGNYNEQFF
-	TRBV3-1/TRBV3-2	TRBJ1-1	-	TGTGCCAGCAGCCAAAGGCATCAGAACACTGAAGCTTTCTTT	CASSQRHQNTEAFF
-	TRBV5-1	TRBJ1-3	-	TGCGCCAGCAGGTATGGGTCTCCCCGGACTGGAAACACCATATATTTT	CASRYGSPRTGNTIYF
-	TRBV5-1	TRBJ1-1	-	TGCGCCAGCAGCTCTACAGGGAACACTGAAGCTTTCTTT	CASSSTGNTEAFF